The sequence of this T cell receptor beta chain was determined in a study of cytomegalovirus exposure and HLA in healthy donors. As regards this clone: The antigen remains unidentified.

Produced via immunoSEQ multiplex PCR; TCRdb's table is partial and in-frame only. The top ten clones hold under 2% of a sample with under 150,000 clones, around 90% of them seen once. This CDR3 region has 15 residues. V dropped 4 bases and J dropped 6 bases, with 18 bases sitting between them. CDR1 and CDR2 from the germline V gene are SNHLY and FYNNEI. Study findings and constraints: The listing of fewer than 200 TCR beta chains classed them as cytomegalovirus-associated. The classifier was said to identify cytomegalovirus status with high specificity and sensitivity.

The receptor was isolated from a woman aged 18-35 years in good health and CMV-seronegative. The gene calls are TRBV2 and TRBJ1-1, with D perhaps TRBD1 (5 bases). Sequenced: PBMCs. The CDR3 loop reads CASSVDGAGLPEAFF. The CDR3 DNA follows: TGTGCCAGCAGTGTGGATGGGGCAGGGCTCCCTGAAGCTTTCTTT.